A selection of T cell receptor beta chains follows, all from one sample in a study of coeliac disease. Produced via immunoSEQ multiplex PCR; TCRdb's table is partial and in-frame only. This table has some 6,500 clones, around two thirds appearing once. What was sequenced was lymphocytes from the gut lamina propria. The receptors come from a man aged 55-75 years with celiac disease on a gluten-free diet. CDR3s include the opening cysteine and the closing phenylalanine or tryptophan. Each record gives: J gene, V gene, clone size, D gene, CDR3 protein, CDR3 DNA. A D gene is named only where the DNA matches it firmly. Clone sizes are given selectively: once, few, many, or a class where the clone is expanded.

>TRBJ2-7|TRBV10-3|few|TRBD1
CAISGTGLIYEQYF
TGTGCCATCAGTGGGACAGGGCTTATCTACGAGCAGTACTTC
>TRBJ2-3|TRBV2|-|TRBD1
CASRTGGRSDTQYF
TGTGCCAGCAGGACAGGGGGAAGGTCAGATACGCAGTATTTT
>TRBJ1-1|TRBV7-2|-|-
CASSIERYTEAFF
TGTGCCAGCAGCATAGAGAGATACACTGAAGCTTTCTTT
>TRBJ2-5|TRBV7-3|-|-
CASSLGQQETQYF
TGTGCCAGCAGCTTAGGACAGCAAGAGACCCAGTACTTC
>TRBJ2-1|TRBV4-1|-|TRBD2
CASSQDRPSGGSREQFF
TGCGCCAGCAGCCAAGATCGTCCTAGCGGGGGGTCCAGGGAGCAGTTCTTC
>TRBJ2-3|TRBV5-1|-|TRBD2
CASRRSSGGPVDTQYF
TGCGCCAGCAGGCGGTCCAGCGGGGGGCCGGTGGATACGCAGTATTTT
>TRBJ1-4|TRBV28|few|-
CASSSYMPEARDEKLFF
TGTGCCAGCAGTTCCTATATGCCGGAGGCGAGGGATGAAAAACTGTTTTTT
>TRBJ2-5|TRBV7-9|-|-
CASSRRLGGGETQYF
TGTGCCAGCAGCCGCCGCCTGGGGGGAGGAGAGACCCAGTACTTC
>TRBJ2-5|TRBV18|-|TRBD2
CASSPRLAGGGPETQYF
TGTGCCAGCTCACCGCGACTAGCGGGGGGCGGTCCGGAGACCCAGTACTTC
>TRBJ2-3|TRBV19|-|-
CASTPPGGDMTDTQYF
TGTGCCAGTACTCCGCCCGGCGGGGATATGACAGATACGCAGTATTTT
>TRBJ2-3|TRBV5-4|-|TRBD1
CASSLDQGVDTQYF
TGTGCCAGCAGCTTGGATCAGGGGGTGGATACGCAGTATTTT
>TRBJ1-1|TRBV2|-|-
CAKAQGWDTEAFF
TGTGCCAAAGCCCAGGGTTGGGACACTGAAGCTTTCTTT
>TRBJ2-1|TRBV5-6|-|-
CASSLGRGSDSYNEQFF
TGTGCCAGCAGCTTGGGGCGCGGGTCAGACTCCTACAATGAGCAGTTCTTC
>TRBJ1-1|TRBV5-1|-|-
CASSFQASNTEAFF
TGCGCCAGCAGCTTTCAGGCTTCGAACACTGAAGCTTTCTTT
>TRBJ2-7|TRBV6-5|-|-
CASSYSAGDAYEQYF
TGTGCCAGCAGTTACTCGGCAGGGGATGCCTACGAGCAGTACTTC
>TRBJ2-7|TRBV7-8|medium-sized|TRBD2
CASSLGSSGAYEQYF
TGTGCCAGCAGCTTAGGTTCTAGCGGGGCCTACGAGCAGTACTTC
>TRBJ1-1|TRBV28|-|-
CASSLSGGSVFF
TGTGCCAGCAGTTTATCCGGGGGGTCGGTTTTCTTT
>TRBJ2-7|TRBV5-1|-|TRBD1
CASSPARGQGTYEQYF
TGCGCCAGCAGCCCTGCCAGGGGACAGGGGACCTACGAGCAGTACTTC
>TRBJ2-7|TRBV18|-|TRBD1
CASSPDRGPNSYEQYF
TGTGCCAGCTCACCGGACAGGGGGCCCAACTCCTACGAGCAGTACTTC
>TRBJ1-2|TRBV5-1|-|TRBD1
CASSSGQGNYGYTF
TGCGCCAGCAGCTCCGGACAGGGGAACTATGGCTACACCTTC
>TRBJ2-6|TRBV5-5|-|-
CASSLSGRSGANVLTF
TGTGCCAGCAGCCTTAGCGGCCGCTCTGGGGCCAACGTCCTGACTTTC
>TRBJ1-6|TRBV7-3|once|-
CASSLTGSSYNSPLHF
TGTGCCAGCAGCTTAACGGGGAGCTCCTATAATTCACCCCTCCACTTT
>TRBJ2-3|TRBV7-6|few|TRBD2
CASSREIAGSTDTQYF
TGTGCCAGCAGCCGGGAAATAGCGGGGAGCACAGATACGCAGTATTTT
>TRBJ1-3|TRBV28|-|-
CASSLGPANTIYF
TGTGCCAGCAGTTTGGGCCCCGCAAACACCATATATTTT
>TRBJ2-3|TRBV11-1|-|-
CASSRGPGDLDTQYF
TGTGCCAGCAGCCGAGGACCGGGGGATTTAGATACGCAGTATTTT
>TRBJ1-4|TRBV5-6|few|-
CASSAGATNEKLFF
TGTGCCAGCAGCGCAGGGGCAACTAATGAAAAACTGTTTTTT
>TRBJ1-4|TRBV4-1|large|-
CASSYYRVEEKLFF
TGCGCCAGCAGCTATTACAGGGTTGAAGAAAAACTGTTTTTT
>TRBJ2-7|TRBV27|few|-
CASSSYSGTSYEQYF
TGTGCCAGCAGTTCCTATTCCGGGACAAGCTACGAGCAGTACTTC
>TRBJ2-1|TRBV6-4|-|TRBD2
CASSVLSGGPANEQFF
TGTGCCAGCAGTGTATTAAGCGGGGGGCCAGCAAATGAGCAGTTCTTC
>TRBJ2-6|TRBV14|-|TRBD1
CASSQDTGQGLWANVLTF
TGTGCCAGCAGCCAAGATACTGGACAGGGTTTGTGGGCCAACGTCCTGACTTTC
>TRBJ2-5|TRBV29-1|-|TRBD1
CSAEQGAGETQYF
TGCAGCGCTGAACAGGGGGCCGGAGAGACCCAGTACTTC
>TRBJ2-7|TRBV6-6|few|TRBD2
CASGNRAGGFRYEQYF
TGTGCCAGCGGGAACCGGGCGGGGGGCTTTAGGTACGAGCAGTACTTC
>TRBJ1-6|TRBV28|-|TRBD1
CASTPRDRRNSPLHF
TGTGCCAGCACCCCCCGGGACAGAAGAAATTCACCCCTCCACTTT
>TRBJ2-5|TRBV7-2|-|TRBD1
CASSLGVSVRGFFETQYF
TGTGCCAGCAGCTTAGGCGTCTCGGTCAGGGGGTTTTTCGAGACCCAGTACTTC
>TRBJ1-5|TRBV4-2|few|-
CASSQASISNQPQHF
TGTGCCAGCAGCCAAGCCAGTATTAGCAATCAGCCCCAGCATTTT
>TRBJ2-7|TRBV28|-|TRBD1
CASSATGGGYEQYF
TGTGCCAGCAGCGCGACAGGGGGCGGGTACGAGCAGTACTTC
>TRBJ1-1|TRBV7-9|-|-
CASSLATGTTEAFF
TGTGCCAGCAGCTTAGCTACAGGGACGACTGAAGCTTTCTTT
>TRBJ1-2|TRBV15|-|TRBD1
CATSRGDRTNYGYTF
TGTGCCACCAGCAGGGGGGACAGAACTAACTATGGCTACACCTTC
>TRBJ1-1|TRBV5-4|-|-
CASSLKRGQDTFF
TGTGCCAGCAGCTTGAAAAGGGGCCAGGATACTTTCTTT
>TRBJ2-2|TRBV18|-|TRBD1
CASSPRDRGQNTGELFF
TGTGCCAGCTCACCACGGGACAGGGGTCAGAACACCGGGGAGCTGTTTTTT
>TRBJ1-2|TRBV7-9|-|-
CASSLDSIDGYTF
TGTGCCAGCAGCTTAGATTCGATAGATGGCTACACCTTC
>TRBJ2-7|TRBV7-6|-|-
CASSLGQGTYEQYF
TGTGCCAGCAGCTTAGGGCAGGGAACGTACGAGCAGTACTTC
>TRBJ2-2|TRBV7-9|-|TRBD1
CASSLNRGLPGELFF
TGTGCCAGCAGCTTGAACAGGGGTCTCCCCGGGGAGCTGTTTTTT
>TRBJ2-5|TRBV6-1|-|TRBD2
CASSAGLAEETQYF
TGTGCCAGCAGTGCGGGACTAGCGGAAGAGACCCAGTACTTC
>TRBJ1-1|TRBV5-5|-|TRBD1
CASSLDRGRTFF
TGTGCCAGCAGCTTGGACAGGGGGAGAACTTTCTTT
>TRBJ1-1|TRBV6-1|few|-
CASSEWPESEAFF
TGTGCCAGCAGTGAATGGCCGGAGTCTGAAGCTTTCTTT
>TRBJ2-5|TRBV9|-|-
CASSPRAMGEETQYF
TGTGCCAGCAGCCCGCGGGCCATGGGTGAAGAGACCCAGTACTTC
>TRBJ2-3|TRBV29-1|-|-
CSSTDSTDTQYF
TGCAGCTCGACAGATAGCACAGATACGCAGTATTTT
>TRBJ2-1|TRBV9|-|TRBD1
CASSPRDRSYNEQFF
TGTGCCAGCAGCCCACGGGACAGGTCCTACAATGAGCAGTTCTTC
>TRBJ2-3|TRBV5-8|medium-sized|-
CASSLASQGMDTQYF
TGTGCCAGCAGCTTGGCCAGCCAGGGGATGGATACGCAGTATTTT
>TRBJ1-2|TRBV28|-|-
CASSFNDVGLNGYTF
TGTGCCAGCAGTTTCAACGACGTGGGCCTTAACGGCTACACCTTC
>TRBJ1-2|TRBV29-1|-|-
CSVLDPPGLYGYTF
TGCAGCGTGCTAGACCCCCCAGGACTCTATGGCTACACCTTC
>TRBJ2-1|TRBV5-1|-|-
CASSQLQGIYNEQFF
TGCGCCAGCAGCCAGCTCCAGGGGATCTACAATGAGCAGTTCTTC
>TRBJ1-1|TRBV30|-|-
CAWSVKGLSTEAFF
TGTGCCTGGAGCGTTAAGGGGCTGAGCACTGAAGCTTTCTTT
>TRBJ2-7|TRBV5-6|-|-
CASRSTGTYEQYF
TGTGCCAGCAGATCTACAGGTACCTACGAGCAGTACTTC
>TRBJ2-7|TRBV9|-|TRBD2
CASSESTGAGGPNEQYF
TGTGCCAGCAGCGAGAGTACTGGAGCGGGGGGGCCGAACGAGCAGTACTTC
>TRBJ2-6|TRBV7-9|-|-
CASSESVYHEQSRANVLTF
TGTGCCAGCAGCGAAAGCGTATACCATGAACAAAGTCGGGCCAACGTCCTGACTTTC
>TRBJ1-2|TRBV6-6|-|TRBD1
CASSYRTGGFNYGYTF
TGTGCCAGCAGTTACAGAACAGGGGGCTTTAACTATGGCTACACCTTC